Listed here are 28 T cell receptor beta chains from one sample, sequenced in a study of blood T cell repertoires in COVID-19. Some clones are missing from TCRdb's copy, which holds only in-frame ones; the method was immunoSEQ multiplex PCR. Here the sample spans under 300,000 clones, about 88% being singletons. The source material was peripheral blood. These receptors all stem from a woman aged 35 to 49 who had recovered from COVID-19.

The rearrangement links TRBV19 to TRBJ2-2; 11 bases align to TRBD1. J lost 5 bases, V lost 6 bases, and 8 bases had no gene match. The CDR3 consists of 16 residues. The germline V gene has CDR1 LNHDA and CDR2 SQIVND (reference sequence). The CDR3 bases are TGTGCCAGTAGCCGGACAGGGGGCGCGGGGACCGGGGAGCTGTTTTTT. Its protein product is CASSRTGGAGTGELFF.

V gene TRBV12-5 combines with J gene TRBJ2-5; TRBD1 is a possible D gene (7 bases). CDR3 size: 15 residues. Per the germline V gene, CDR1 is LGHNT and CDR2 is FRNRAP. The V end was cut by 9 bases, the J end by 5 bases, with 22 bases between. CDR3 coding DNA: TGTGCTAGCCAGAACCGGGTCGCAGGGGGGGAGACCCAGTACTTC. Translating it yields CASQNRVAGGETQYF.

V usage is TRBV15 and J usage is TRBJ2-7, with 8 bases matching TRBD1. V was clipped by 0 bases and J by 1 base; unmatched bases: 8. Germline CDR1 LNHNV, CDR2 YYDKDF (reference sequence). The CDR3 runs to 17 residues. The DNA for the CDR3 is TGTGCCACCAGCAGAGACGGGGGCCGGGACAGGTCCTACGAGCAGTACTTC. Encoded protein: CATSRDGGRDRSYEQYF.

The rearrangement uses TRBV4-3 and TRBJ2-7; TRBD1 might be the D (5 bases). The CDR3 length is 15 residues. The germline V gene has CDR1 LGHNA and CDR2 YSLEER. Trimming took 1 base from V and 4 from J, leaving 14 bases between them. CDR3 sequence reads: CASSQGERGHYEQYF. The CDR3 bases are TGCGCCAGCAGCCAAGGGGAAAGGGGTCATTACGAGCAGTACTTC.

The chain joins TRBV6-5 to TRBJ1-6; D remains ambiguous. Trimming removed 4 bases from V and 12 bases from J, with 10 bases in between. The V gene's germline CDR1 is MNHEY and CDR2 SVGAGI. The CDR3 consists of 12 residues. The DNA for the CDR3 is TGTGCCAGCAGTTTACCAGGAGGACCCCTCCACTTT. Its translation: CASSLPGGPLHF.

This sequence joins TRBV4-3 and TRBJ2-1, with a tentative D call TRBD2 (6 bases). This CDR3 contains 18 residues. Germline CDR1 and CDR2: LGHNA and YSLEER. Trimming shortened V by 4 bases and J by 1 base, and 20 bases separated the two germline ends. CDR3 bases: TGCGCCAGCAGCCGAGATGGGACTCTAAGTCGGTCCTACAATGAGCAGTTCTTC. Protein product: CASSRDGTLSRSYNEQFF.

The gene calls are TRBV12-3 or TRBV12-4 and TRBJ1-5; no clear D. The CDR3 consists of 13 residues. Trimming cost V 3 bases and J 3 bases, with 6 bases left between them. DNA for the CDR3: TGTGCCAGCAGTTTCGGGAACAATCAGCCCCAGCATTTT. Translating gives CASSFGNNQPQHF.

The DNA for the CDR3 is TGTGCCAGCAGTGCTTTCTTACTAGCGGGAGACTACAATGAGCAGTTCTTC. Its protein is CASSAFLLAGDYNEQFF. The rearrangement links TRBV2 to TRBJ2-1, with 11 bases lining up with TRBD2. The CDR3 consists of 17 residues. V gave up 4 bases and J gave up 3 bases; unmatched junction bases: 8. Germline-derived CDR1 and CDR2 are SNHLY and FYNNEI.

The rearrangement uses TRBV11-3 and TRBJ1-2; a possible D gene is TRBD1 (5 bases). Germline values: CDR1 SGHNT, CDR2 YENEEA. The CDR3 covers 13 residues. Trimming removed 5 bases at V and 6 bases at J, with 13 bases between. The CDR3 DNA reads TGTGCCAGCAGCCGAGTGGGAGGGGATGGCTACACCTTC. It yields the protein CASSRVGGDGYTF.

This chain connects TRBV9 to TRBJ2-2; D uncertain. The CDR3 spans 17 residues. V was shortened by 2 bases and J by 7 bases, with 21 bases between the two germline ends. From germline, CDR1 is SGDLS and CDR2 YYNGEE. The chain's CDR3 is CASSVSPPPAPGGELFF. The DNA of the CDR3 is TGTGCCAGCAGCGTCAGCCCCCCCCCGGCCCCAGGCGGGGAGCTGTTTTTT.

This chain uses TRBV28 with TRBJ2-7, with 7 bases lining up with TRBD1. Germline V gives CDR1 MDHEN, CDR2 SYDVKM. With 4 bases clipped from V and 3 bases from J, the junction kept 9 bases outside the gene matches. The CDR3 has 15 residues. CDR3 loop: CASSSPGTGDYEQYF. The DNA of the CDR3 is TGTGCCAGCAGTTCCCCGGGAACAGGGGACTACGAGCAGTACTTC.

The chain couples TRBV7-2 to TRBJ2-4; D perhaps matches TRBD1 (5 bases). This CDR3 comprises 16 residues. The germline gives CDR1 SGHTA, CDR2 FQGNSA. Deletions cut 2 bases from V and 4 bases from J, with 15 bases between. CDR3 amino acids: CASSLPRQGSKNIQYF. The CDR3 DNA reads TGTGCCAGCAGCTTACCCCGGCAGGGATCAAAAAACATTCAGTACTTC. The full variable domain, with the rest looked up from reference TRBV7-2 and TRBJ2-4, is GAGVSQSPSNKVTEKGKDVELRCDPISGHTALYWYRQSLGQGLEFLIYFQGNSAPDKSGLPSDRFSAERTGGSVSTLTIQRTQQEDSAVYLCASSLPRQGSKNIQYFGAGTRLSVL.

The chain is built from TRBV5-1 and TRBJ1-5; 7 nucleotides line up with TRBD1. There are 14 residues in the CDR3. Per germline, CDR1 SGHRS and CDR2 YFSETQ. V dropped 4 bases and J dropped 3; count of bases not matched to a gene: 4. CDR3 coding DNA: TGCGCCAGCAGCCCTGGACAGGTCAATCAGCCCCAGCATTTT. Its translation: CASSPGQVNQPQHF.

CDR3 region: CASSPLAGGLGMYF. The CDR3 region has the DNA TGTGCCAGCAGCCCGTTAGCGGGGGGCCTGGGTATGTACTTC. This chain connects TRBV3-1 (or the pseudogene TRBV3-2) to TRBJ2-7; TRBD2 matches at 10 bases. Germline V lookup: CDR1 LGHDT, CDR2 YNNKEL (reference sequence). The CDR3 covers 14 residues. After removal of 4 bases from V and 12 bases from J, the junction contained 12 bases not matched to a gene.

CDR3 residues: CASSTQGDEKLFF. The CDR3 nucleotides are TGTGCCAGTAGTACACAGGGAGATGAAAAACTGTTTTTT. This rearrangement joins TRBV19 to TRBJ1-4, with a possible D match to TRBD1 (6 bases). Germline V CDR1 and CDR2: LNHDA, SQIVND (reference sequence). The V gene lost 4 bases and the J gene lost 6 bases, with 9 bases spanning the gap. This CDR3 spans 13 amino acids.

The CDR3 DNA follows: TGTGCCAGCAGCTGGGACAGGGCGGCTGGAAACACCATATATTTT. It codes for CASSWDRAAGNTIYF. The chain recombines TRBV13 with TRBJ1-3, with 9 bases fitting TRBD1. J gave up 2 bases and V 4 bases, and 3 bases lay outside the gene matches. The CDR3 has 15 amino acids. The germline gives CDR1 PRHDT, CDR2 FYEKMQ (reference sequence).

The chain uses TRBV18 and TRBJ2-7; D perhaps matches TRBD2 (5 bases). Germline CDR1 and CDR2: KGHSH and LQKENI. This CDR3 is 13 amino acids long. The V end was cut by 2 bases, the J end by 6 bases, with 11 bases between. The CDR3 coding sequence is TGTGCCAGCTCACCAAGGTGGGAGATCGAGCAGTACTTC. This encodes CASSPRWEIEQYF.

This sequence joins TRBV6-1 and TRBJ2-1, with 7 bases fitting TRBD1. This CDR3 is 14 amino acids long. The ends lost 5 bases at V and 0 bases at J; junction bases unmatched: 1. Germline CDR1 is MNHNS and CDR2 is SASEGT. CDR3 DNA: TGTGCCAGCAGTTGGGACAGCTCCTACAATGAGCAGTTCTTC. It is translated as CASSWDSSYNEQFF.

V gene TRBV15 combines with J gene TRBJ2-7, with D possibly being TRBD1 (6 bases). The CDR3 is 13 residues long. Germline assignment: CDR1 LNHNV and CDR2 YYDKDF (reference sequence). V lost 5 bases to trimming and J lost 3 bases, with 11 bases between them. CDR3 in DNA: TGTGCCACCAGCGCAGGACAGCACTACGAGCAGTACTTC. Translated, it gives CATSAGQHYEQYF.

V usage is TRBV9 and J usage is TRBJ2-2; no clear D. This CDR3 has 16 amino acids. V lost 0 bases to trimming and J lost 0 bases, with 9 bases between them. The germline V gene has CDR1 SGDLS and CDR2 YYNGEE. The CDR3 loop reads CASSVAPRPNTGELFF. For the CDR3, the DNA is TGTGCCAGCAGCGTAGCGCCCAGGCCGAACACCGGGGAGCTGTTTTTT.

This sequence joins TRBV19 and TRBJ2-7, with TRBD1 identical over 8 bases. CDR1 LNHDA and CDR2 SQIVND come from the germline V gene (reference sequence). V shed 1 base and J 4 bases; nucleotides not matched to a gene: 6. The CDR3 has 15 amino acids. The CDR3 region is CASSIVARGLYEQYF. The CDR3, as DNA: TGTGCCAGTAGTATAGTCGCCAGGGGGCTATACGAGCAGTACTTC.

V and J are TRBV12-3 or TRBV12-4 and TRBJ1-5; D might be TRBD1 (5 bases). Trimming left V 5 bases short and J 6 bases short, with 11 bases between. This CDR3 contains 13 residues. The DNA of the CDR3 is TGTGCCAGCAGTCTAGGGGCGGGTCAGCCCCAGCATTTT. Amino acids: CASSLGAGQPQHF.

The V and J genes are TRBV6-5 and TRBJ1-2, with TRBD1 matching 9 bases. The V and J ends lost 6 bases and 8 bases, in that order; junction bases with no gene match: 7. The CDR3 is made up of 13 amino acids. The germline V gene encodes CDR1 MNHEY and CDR2 SVGAGI. The CDR3 sequence: CASRGTGTEGYTF. The DNA of the CDR3 is TGTGCCAGCAGGGGGACAGGGACGGAAGGCTACACCTTC.

The chain joins TRBV27 to TRBJ2-1; 16 bases align to TRBD2. The CDR3 loop spans 17 amino acids. The germline V gene has CDR1 MNHEY and CDR2 SMNVEV (reference sequence). J gave up 6 bases and V 6 bases, and 8 bases lay outside the gene matches. This CDR3 reads CASSPGTSGRGGNEQFF. For the CDR3, the DNA is TGTGCCAGCAGCCCCGGGACTAGCGGGAGGGGAGGCAATGAGCAGTTCTTC.

In nucleotides, the CDR3 is TGTGCCAGTACCCAGAACGGACAGAGCCAAGAGACCCAGTACTTC. Translating it yields CASTQNGQSQETQYF. V and J are TRBV6-5 and TRBJ2-5; possibly TRBD1 for D (6 bases). Germline CDR1 reads MNHEY; CDR2 reads SVGAGI. V was shortened by 9 bases and J by 1 base, with 18 bases between the two germline ends. The CDR3 is 15 amino acids.

The chain couples TRBV7-2 to TRBJ2-5, with D perhaps matching TRBD2 (5 bases). Germline CDR1 is SGHTA and CDR2 is FQGNSA. CDR3 length equals 14 residues. V was clipped by 2 bases and J by 4 bases, with 11 bases between them. The CDR3 DNA follows: TGTGCCAGCAGCTTAAGCCTAGCCCTAGAGACCCAGTACTTC. Translating gives CASSLSLALETQYF.

V is TRBV12-3 or TRBV12-4 and J is TRBJ2-5; D not certain. CDR3 length: 13 amino acids. V lost 3 bases, J lost 1 base, and 6 bases lay in between. The CDR3 is CASSFSVQETQYF. The CDR3 coding sequence is TGTGCCAGCAGTTTTTCTGTCCAAGAGACCCAGTACTTC.

The genes are TRBV11-3 and TRBJ2-5, with 13 bases aligning to TRBD2. After removal of 3 bases from V and 4 bases from J, the junction contained 5 bases not matched to a gene. Germline V gives CDR1 SGHNT, CDR2 YENEEA. The CDR3 runs to 16 residues. This CDR3 is CASSLRLAGGGETQYF. The DNA of the CDR3 is TGTGCCAGCAGCTTGCGACTAGCGGGAGGTGGAGAGACCCAGTACTTC.